The 29 T cell receptor beta chains below were found in one sample sequenced in a study of Ad26.COV2.S vaccination and SARS-CoV-2 variants. Some clones are missing from TCRdb's copy, which holds only in-frame ones; the method was immunoSEQ multiplex PCR. The sample has some 290,000 clones; about 86% are singletons. As for treatment: 19 received Ad26.COV2.S at low or high dose, single or two shots; roughly 5 received placebo; per-sample allocation not given. At day 63 after the first vaccine or placebo injection, samples were drawn. Sequencing used peripheral blood, obtained in a trial of Ad26.COV2.S vaccine versus placebo. The source is a person between 18 and 60 years old who received the Ad26.COV2.S COVID-19 vaccine or a placebo.

This chain connects TRBV7-9 to TRBJ2-2; unclear D gene. The V gene lost 4 bases and the J gene lost 3 bases, with 12 bases spanning the gap. The CDR3 is 15 amino acids. The germline CDR1 and CDR2 sequences are SEHNR and FQNEAQ (reference sequence). CDR3 sequence (DNA): TGTGCCAGCAGCTCCCCCCCCAATCACACCGGGGAGCTGTTTTTT. The encoded protein is CASSSPPNHTGELFF.

The gene calls are TRBV6-2 or TRBV6-3 and TRBJ2-7; D is unresolved. This CDR3 region has 11 residues. Germline V CDR1 and CDR2: MNHEY, SVGEGT. The V end was cut by 6 bases, the J end by 4 bases, with 7 bases between. CDR3 nucleotides: TGTGCCAGCAGCCCAGCTTACGAGCAGTACTTC. This sequence encodes CASSPAYEQYF.

This rearrangement joins TRBV2 to TRBJ2-3; 12 nucleotides agree with TRBD2. This CDR3 comprises 15 residues. J gave up 2 bases and V 4 bases, and 1 base lay outside the gene matches. Per germline, CDR1 SNHLY and CDR2 FYNNEI. This CDR3 is CASSASGGATDTQYF. In DNA form, the CDR3 reads TGTGCCAGCAGTGCTAGCGGGGGGGCCACAGATACGCAGTATTTT.

The gene calls are TRBV2 and TRBJ2-2; maybe TRBD2 (5 bases). This CDR3 has 15 residues. V lost 1 base, J lost 2 bases, and 8 bases lay in between. Germline CDR1 SNHLY, CDR2 FYNNEI. The CDR3 region is CASSEGLFNTGELFF. The CDR3 DNA sequence: TGTGCCAGCAGTGAAGGACTATTTAACACCGGGGAGCTGTTTTTT.

This clone was picked up one time. The chain links TRBV18 to TRBJ1-2, with D perhaps matching TRBD1 (5 bases). Germline CDR1 is KGHSH and CDR2 is LQKENI. The V end was cut by 2 bases, the J end by 3 bases, with 10 bases between. The CDR3 is 14 residues long. Here the CDR3 reads CASSPTGSYYGYTF. The CDR3 region has the DNA TGTGCCAGCTCACCAACAGGTAGTTACTATGGCTACACCTTC.

As concerns this clone: A junction end diverges from the germline sequence, so it may reflect a read error. V is TRBV7-2 and J is TRBJ2-1, with 15 bases that match TRBD2. Germline V lookup: CDR1 SGHTA, CDR2 FQGNSA. The CDR3 is 13 residues long. This CDR3 is CASSLRGLAGGVF. CDR3 nucleotides: TGTGCCAGCAGCTTACGAGGACTAGCGGGGGGGGTCTTC.

J is TRBJ1-2 and V is TRBV29-1; perhaps TRBD1 as D (5 bases). Germline assignment: CDR1 SQVTM and CDR2 ANQGSEA. V dropped 3 bases and J dropped 4 bases, with 12 bases sitting between them. The CDR3 sequence is 13 residues long. CDR3 DNA: TGCAGCGTTGATGCAGGGACCAGCTATGGCTACACCTTC. It yields the protein CSVDAGTSYGYTF.

For this clone: At one boundary the junction diverges from the germline segment, which might be a read error. The CDR3 here is CPSRRRGGRGLVETQYF. DNA for the CDR3: TGCCCCAGCCGCCGCCGGGGGGGCAGGGGGCTCGTGGAGACCCAGTACTTC. The chain employs TRBV7-9 and TRBJ2-5, with D perhaps given as TRBD1 or TRBD2 (8 bases each). CDR3 length: 17 amino acids. In germline, CDR1 is SEHNR, CDR2 FQNEAQ (reference sequence).

The CDR3 sequence: CAWSIGTRVPLHF. CDR3 bases: TGTGCCTGGAGTATTGGGACCCGTGTACCCCTCCACTTT. This chain links TRBV30 with TRBJ1-6, with TRBD1 as a possible D gene (5 bases). V dropped 2 bases and J dropped 12 bases, with 14 bases sitting between them. This CDR3 is 13 amino acids long. Germline assignment: CDR1 GTSNPN and CDR2 SVGIG (reference sequence).

The chain recombines TRBV6-5 with TRBJ1-1; D not resolved. The V end was cut by 6 bases, the J end by 0 bases, with 14 bases between. Germline lookup yields CDR1 MNHEY and CDR2 SVGAGI. The CDR3 spans 15 residues. The DNA of the CDR3 is TGTGCCAGCAGGGGAGGGAACGGACTGAACACTGAAGCTTTCTTT. This gives the protein CASRGGNGLNTEAFF.

This chain uses TRBV3-1 (or the pseudogene TRBV3-2) with TRBJ1-3, with unresolved D. Looked up from germline, CDR1 is LGHDT and CDR2 is YNNKEL (reference sequence). The CDR3 sequence is 16 residues long. V gave up 2 bases and J gave up 0 bases, with 11 bases separating them. The CDR3 coding sequence is TGTGCCAGCAGCCAAACCCCTGTTGGCTCTGGAAACACCATATATTTT. Amino acids: CASSQTPVGSGNTIYF.

The chain has TRBV3-1 (or the pseudogene TRBV3-2) and TRBJ1-1; no definite D call. The V end was cut by 2 bases, the J end by 5 bases, with 9 bases between. Germline CDR1 LGHDT, CDR2 YNNKEL (reference sequence). This CDR3 contains 13 residues. The CDR3 DNA is TGTGCCAGCAGCCAACTAAGAGGGACTGAAGCTTTCTTT. Protein sequence: CASSQLRGTEAFF.

The CDR3 region is CASSQESQYTDTQYF. The CDR3 nucleotides are TGCGCCAGCAGCCAAGAATCCCAATACACAGATACGCAGTATTTT. This chain connects TRBV4-1 to TRBJ2-3; D gene unclear. V lost 0 bases, J lost 2 bases, and 9 bases lay in between. Germline-derived CDR1 and CDR2 are MGHRA and YSYEKL. CDR3 length: 15 amino acids.

The J gene is TRBJ2-1, the V gene TRBV18; unclear D gene. Trimming took 2 bases from V and 2 from J, leaving 1 base between them. Germline CDR1 reads KGHSH; CDR2 reads LQKENI. The CDR3 is made up of 12 amino acids. The CDR3 region has the DNA TGTGCCAGCTCACCAACCTACAATGAGCAGTTCTTC. Encoded protein: CASSPTYNEQFF.

This rearrangement joins TRBV5-1 to TRBJ1-2; D is perhaps TRBD1 (5 bases). This CDR3 contains 16 residues. V was shortened by 4 bases and J by 0 bases, with 16 bases between the two germline ends. Germline V gene data show CDR1 as SGHRS and CDR2 as YFSETQ. The CDR3 region is CASSLNIGGTNYGYTF. In DNA, the CDR3 is TGCGCCAGCAGCCTCAACATCGGGGGAACTAACTATGGCTACACCTTC.

This chain links TRBV7-2 with TRBJ1-2; 7 positions agree with TRBD1. The CDR3 is 17 amino acids. Germline CDR1 is SGHTA and CDR2 is FQGNSA. The trim removed 7 bases at V and 0 bases at J, leaving 14 bases unmatched. The CDR3 region has the DNA TGTGCCAGCACCTCCCGCCAGGGGGGTCAAGCTAACTATGGCTACACCTTC. The encoded protein is CASTSRQGGQANYGYTF.

The rearrangement links TRBV7-9 to TRBJ1-1; D is perhaps TRBD1 (5 bases). CDR1 is SEHNR and CDR2 is FQNEAQ in the germline V gene (reference sequence). The CDR3 spans 13 residues. Trimming removed 5 bases at V and 1 base at J, with 8 bases between. The CDR3 DNA reads TGTGCCAGCAGCCCACAGGCGAACACTGAAGCTTTCTTT. It codes for CASSPQANTEAFF.

This clone was picked up one time. This chain connects TRBV5-1 to TRBJ2-3; 7 bases agree with TRBD1. CDR3 length equals 15 residues. V dropped 2 bases and J dropped 4; count of bases not matched to a gene: 7. The germline V gene has CDR1 SGHRS and CDR2 YFSETQ. CDR3 coding DNA: TGCGCCAGCAGCTTAGGGGGCATTGGGGCAGATACGCAGTATTTT. Its protein is CASSLGGIGADTQYF. Full variable domain (rest looked up from reference TRBV5-1 and TRBJ2-3): KAGVTQTPRYLIKTRGQQVTLSCSPISGHRSVSWYQQTPGQGLQFLFEYFSETQRNKGNFPGRFSGRQFSNSRSEMNVSTLELGDSALYLCASSLGGIGADTQYFGPGTRLTVL.

The chain has TRBV15 and TRBJ1-1; 7 bases agree with TRBD1. Germline V gene data show CDR1 as LNHNV and CDR2 as YYDKDF (reference sequence). The CDR3 loop spans 14 amino acids. V was clipped by 3 bases and J by 5 bases; unmatched bases: 6. The DNA of the CDR3 is TGTGCCACCAGCAGGAAAACAGGGGTTACTGAAGCTTTCTTT. It codes for CATSRKTGVTEAFF.

The chain recombines TRBV11-2 with TRBJ1-4; no definite D call. Germline loops: CDR1 SGHAT, CDR2 FQNNGV. Trimming cost V 6 bases and J 6 bases, with 8 bases left between them. The CDR3 sequence is 12 residues long. CDR3 protein: CASSLTDEKLFF. The CDR3 nucleotides are TGTGCCAGCAGTCTAACCGATGAAAAACTGTTTTTT.

The CDR3, as DNA: TGCGCCAGCAGCTTGGGGCAGAATAATTCACCCCTCCACTTT. Translating it yields CASSLGQNNSPLHF. The chain recombines TRBV5-1 with TRBJ1-6, with D hard to call. The germline gives CDR1 SGHRS, CDR2 YFSETQ. CDR3 length equals 14 residues. Between the trimmed V and J ends, which lost 0 bases and 5 bases, there was a span of 6 bases.

The rearrangement uses TRBV18 and TRBJ1-1; D remains ambiguous. The V gene lost 4 bases and the J gene lost 4 bases, with 10 bases spanning the gap. The CDR3 consists of 13 residues. From germline, CDR1 is KGHSH and CDR2 LQKENI. CDR3 residues: CASSLSSSTEAFF. The DNA of the CDR3 is TGTGCCAGCTCACTCTCCAGCTCCACTGAAGCTTTCTTT. The full variable domain, completed using reference TRBV18 and TRBJ1-1, is NAGVMQNPRHLVRRRGQEARLRCSPMKGHSHVYWYRQLPEEGLKFMVYLQKENIIDESGMPKERFSAEFPKEGPSILRIQQVVRGDSAAYFCASSLSSSTEAFFGQGTRLTVV.

V usage is TRBV2 and J usage is TRBJ1-5; maybe TRBD1 (6 bases). From germline, CDR1 is SNHLY and CDR2 FYNNEI. Trimming cost V 8 bases and J 3 bases, with 14 bases left between them. This CDR3 is 14 amino acids long. CDR3 coding DNA: TGTGCCAGCCGTAATGAGGGGGTCAATCAGCCCCAGCATTTT. This sequence encodes CASRNEGVNQPQHF.

The CDR3 here is CASGGTGIYEQFF. DNA for the CDR3: TGCGCCAGCGGCGGGACAGGGATTTATGAGCAGTTCTTC. The rearrangement links TRBV10-1 to TRBJ2-1, with 9 bases lining up with TRBD1. The CDR3 loop spans 13 amino acids. J was trimmed by 8 bases and V by 8 bases; bases with no gene match: 7. The germline gives CDR1 WNHNN, CDR2 SYGVQD (reference sequence).

The V call is TRBV5-4, the J call TRBJ1-1; D remains ambiguous. This CDR3 has 13 amino acids. Looked up from germline, CDR1 is SGHNT and CDR2 is YYREEE (reference sequence). V was cut by 4 bases and J by 2 bases, with 9 bases left in between. The chain's CDR3 is CASSPSANTEAFF. The CDR3, as DNA: TGTGCCAGCAGCCCATCAGCAAACACTGAAGCTTTCTTT.

The CDR3 bases are TGCGCCAGCAGCCATGCGACTAGCGGGGCCACAGATACGCAGTATTTT. It translates to CASSHATSGATDTQYF. V usage is TRBV4-1 and J usage is TRBJ2-3; the match to TRBD2 covers 11 bases. The CDR3 spans 16 residues. After removal of 3 bases from V and 2 bases from J, the junction contained 4 bases not matched to a gene. The germline V gene encodes CDR1 MGHRA and CDR2 YSYEKL.

This clone was seen a handful of times. V is TRBV7-3 and J is TRBJ2-1; 11 bases agree with TRBD2. With 3 bases clipped from V and 6 bases from J, the junction kept 4 bases outside the gene matches. The CDR3 is made up of 15 amino acids. Germline V gene data show CDR1 as SGHTA and CDR2 as FQGTGA. CDR3 in DNA: TGTGCCAGCAGCTTTAGCGGGGGGGCGACCAATGAGCAGTTCTTC. This translates into CASSFSGGATNEQFF.

The V gene is TRBV5-5, the J gene TRBJ2-7; possible D gene TRBD1, 7 bases. The V gene's germline CDR1 is SGHKS and CDR2 YYEKEE (reference sequence). The CDR3 spans 16 residues. Trimming removed 0 bases at V and 3 bases at J, with 16 bases between. CDR3 coding DNA: TGTGCCAGCAGCTTGGCGGTACAGGGGACTCTCTACGAGCAGTACTTC. This encodes CASSLAVQGTLYEQYF.

V gene TRBV6-2 or TRBV6-3 combines with J gene TRBJ2-6; 9 positions match TRBD1. The CDR3 length is 17 residues. Germline assignment: CDR1 MNHEY and CDR2 SVGEGT. With V trimmed by 6 bases and J by 2 bases, 8 bases remained unmatched. CDR3 bases: TGTGCCAGCAGCCGGGACAGGGTGTTCCCTGGGGCCAACGTCCTGACTTTC. It codes for CASSRDRVFPGANVLTF.